The entry below gives a single T cell receptor beta chain sequence along with its context. Trimming stripped 5 bases from V and 3 bases from J, with 15 bases between. The CDR3 is 15 amino acids. CDR1 and CDR2 from the germline V gene are SEHNR and FQNEAQ (reference sequence). These data come from a study of blood T cell repertoires in COVID-19. Study background: The analysed material was cDNA or gDNA that came from T cells, B-cell-depleted T cells, or PBMCs.

In the original workflow: Quantification of nucleated cells was approximated via reference gene primer amplification. The protocol was immunoSEQ multiplex PCR, while the TCRdb copy is restricted to in-frame clones and leaves out a portion. That table furnishes V, J and clone size, whereas the DNA furnished D and trimming. Among 150,000 to 200,000 clones listed, around 87% were seen once. The sequence was obtained from a man between 35 and 55 years old with active or convalescent COVID-19. V gene TRBV7-9 combines with J gene TRBJ2-3; possibly TRBD1 for D (5 bases). Sequencing was performed on peripheral blood. The CDR3 region has the DNA TGTGCCAGCAGCCAGACTCGAAGGGGTACAGATACGCAGTATTTT. This encodes CASSQTRRGTDTQYF.